This record concerns one TCR beta chain sequence. Its specificity is unknown. The sample originates from a study of T cell clonotyping in hematopoietic cell transplantation. Study-level points and caveats: Cells were unsorted, so CD4 and CD8 contributions were not separated. At the given depth, recipient repertoires were over 95% de novo clonotypes. After transplant, recipient diversity fell while pathologically expanded clonotypes grew through day 180.

Deletions cut 4 bases from V and 6 bases from J, with 16 bases between. This CDR3 has 15 residues. Germline CDR1 is SGHRS and CDR2 is YFSETQ. Data came from immunoSEQ multiplex PCR; TCRdb stores just in-frame clones and leaves some out. The table shows more than 65,000 clones, with 94% occurring only once. The chain joins TRBV5-1 to TRBJ2-2, with a possible D match to TRBD1 (6 bases). Material: peripheral blood mononuclear cells. This receptor was taken from a man aged 45-60 years in good health. Some clones in this sample may be carry-over from other donors' samples. CDR3 protein: CASSIDYRVAGELFF. The CDR3 nucleotides are TGCGCCAGCAGCATCGATTACAGGGTCGCCGGGGAGCTGTTTTTT.